This passage covers 20 T cell receptor beta chains from one sample sequenced in a study of OX40 agonist ivuxolimab in advanced cancers. Assay: immunoSEQ multiplex PCR; the TCRdb copy retains only in-frame clones and omits some. This table has fewer than 55,000 clones, about 86% appearing once. Specimen: CD4+ or CD8+ T cells sorted from blood, collected in a trial of the OX40 agonist ivuxolimab. All receptors derive from an adult with an advanced solid tumor such as melanoma, head and neck, liver or kidney cancer.

The J gene is TRBJ2-1, the V gene TRBV7-6, with 7 bases aligning to TRBD2. Looked up from germline, CDR1 is SGHVS and CDR2 is FNYEAQ. V dropped 5 bases and J dropped 1; count of bases not matched to a gene: 2. The length of the CDR3 is 14 residues. CDR3 nucleotides: TGTGCCAGCAGCCTTAGCGGGTCCTACAATGAGCAGTTCTTC. This translates into CASSLSGSYNEQFF.

The rearrangement uses TRBV27 and TRBJ2-2; no clear D. This CDR3 comprises 13 residues. Germline CDR1 and CDR2: MNHEY and SMNVEV (reference sequence). The V end was cut by 10 bases, the J end by 7 bases, with 16 bases between. The chain's CDR3 is CATRAVLGGELFF. As DNA, the CDR3 is TGTGCCACCCGGGCGGTGTTGGGCGGGGAGCTGTTTTTT.

The CDR3 protein is CASSPLATTDTQYF. Here the CDR3 DNA reads TGTGCCAGCAGTCCCCTAGCGACGACAGATACGCAGTATTTT. V gene TRBV28 combines with J gene TRBJ2-3, with D perhaps TRBD2 (6 bases). The CDR3 is 14 residues long. V lost 5 bases and J 3 bases, leaving 12 bases between the germline ends. Germline V gene sequence: CDR1 MDHEN, CDR2 SYDVKM.

The V gene is TRBV28, the J gene TRBJ1-2; 10 positions match TRBD1. Germline loops: CDR1 MDHEN, CDR2 SYDVKM. The CDR3 length is 13 residues. The V gene end was trimmed by 2 bases and the J gene end by 9 bases; junction bases not matched to a gene: 3. The CDR3 sequence is CASSLTTGGRYTF. DNA for the CDR3: TGTGCCAGCAGTTTAACGACAGGGGGCCGCTACACCTTC.

The chain joins TRBV7-6 to TRBJ1-1, with D uncertain. In germline, CDR1 is SGHVS, CDR2 FNYEAQ. This CDR3 has 12 residues. V was trimmed by 8 bases and J by 0 bases, leaving 7 bases between them. The CDR3 sequence: CASGTMNTEAFF. The CDR3 nucleotides are TGTGCCAGCGGCACTATGAACACTGAAGCTTTCTTT.

In its sample, this clone was seen once. The V gene is TRBV28, the J gene TRBJ1-4; TRBD1 is a possible D gene (6 bases). CDR3 length equals 11 residues. Germline V gives CDR1 MDHEN, CDR2 SYDVKM. The V and J ends lost 4 bases and 12 bases respectively, with 9 bases between them. CDR3 loop: CASSSHRELFF. CDR3 nucleotides: TGTGCCAGCAGTTCCCACAGGGAACTGTTTTTT.

This clone was seen only once. The CDR3 DNA follows: TGTGCCATCAGTGAGGACTACCGCCCCTACGAGCAGTACTTC. It is translated as CAISEDYRPYEQYF. The J gene is TRBJ2-7, the V gene TRBV10-3; tentatively, D is TRBD2 (5 bases). The CDR3 is 14 amino acids. With 2 bases removed from V and 2 bases from J, the gap between germline ends came to 10 bases. Germline values: CDR1 ENHRY, CDR2 SYGVKD.

A single count supports this clone. The CDR3 coding sequence is TGTGCCAGCAGTATAGGGACAGATACGCAGTATTTT. Translation: CASSIGTDTQYF. V usage is TRBV7-2 and J usage is TRBJ2-3; D gene ambiguous. The CDR3 is 12 amino acids. V was shortened by 6 bases and J by 3 bases, with 7 bases between the two germline ends. Germline V gene lookup returns CDR1 SGHTA and CDR2 FQGNSA.

This chain joins TRBV28 and TRBJ2-1; 9 positions agree with TRBD2. The CDR3 totals 14 residues. Unmatched junction bases numbered 11, after V lost 7 bases and J lost 10 bases. Per germline, CDR1 MDHEN and CDR2 SYDVKM. CDR3 in amino acids: CASTHRGGAGEQFF. CDR3 sequence (DNA): TGTGCCAGCACCCACCGCGGGGGGGCCGGAGAGCAGTTCTTC.

V gene TRBV19 combines with J gene TRBJ2-5, with 7 nucleotides matching TRBD1. The CDR3 contains 14 residues. Germline values: CDR1 LNHDA, CDR2 SQIVND (reference sequence). Trimming removed 1 base from V and 5 bases from J; junction bases left unmatched: 4. CDR3 DNA: TGTGCCAGTAGTATAGCCGGGACAGAGGAGACCCAGTACTTC. This translates into CASSIAGTEETQYF.

V is TRBV5-6 and J is TRBJ1-5; 8 bases match TRBD1. This CDR3 has 17 amino acids. The V gene end was trimmed by 2 bases and the J gene end by 3 bases; junction bases not matched to a gene: 10. From germline, CDR1 is SGHDT and CDR2 YYEEEE. In nucleotides, the CDR3 is TGTGCCAGCAGCTTAAGTCAGGGGGCCATATTCAATCAGCCCCAGCATTTT. Translating it yields CASSLSQGAIFNQPQHF.

The gene calls are TRBV6-1 and TRBJ1-2, with D possibly being TRBD1 (5 bases). The CDR3 has 16 residues. The ends were cut back, 2 bases at V and 2 bases at J, with 15 bases in the middle. Germline-derived CDR1 and CDR2 are MNHNS and SASEGT. The CDR3 DNA follows: TGTGCCAGCAGTGAAATCGGGACCTCCTTAAACTATGGCTACACCTTC. This translates into CASSEIGTSLNYGYTF.

The gene calls are TRBV7-9 and TRBJ1-1; a possible D gene is TRBD1 (5 bases). The CDR3 length is 12 residues. Trimming stripped 5 bases from V and 4 bases from J, with 8 bases between. From germline, CDR1 is SEHNR and CDR2 FQNEAQ (reference sequence). In DNA form, the CDR3 reads TGTGCCAGCAGCCCCCAGGGCACTGAAGCTTTCTTT. The encoded protein is CASSPQGTEAFF.

This clone was detected once. The chain has TRBV7-6 and TRBJ2-3, with 8 bases aligning to TRBD2. This CDR3 is 15 amino acids long. Trimming at V came to 3 bases and at J to 4 bases, leaving 6 bases not matched to a gene. CDR1 SGHVS and CDR2 FNYEAQ come from the germline V gene. The CDR3 sequence: CASSLGGGSADTQYF. CDR3 nucleotides: TGTGCCAGCAGCTTGGGCGGGGGGAGCGCAGATACGCAGTATTTT. The full variable domain, its missing parts supplied by reference TRBV7-6 and TRBJ2-3, is GAGVSQSPRYKVTKRGQDVALRCDPISGHVSLYWYRQALGQGPEFLTYFNYEAQQDKSGLPNDRFSAERPEGSISTLTIQRTEQRDSAMYRCASSLGGGSADTQYFGPGTRLTVL.

The chain links TRBV9 to TRBJ2-7, with D possibly TRBD2 on 6 matching bases. Trimming left V 7 bases short and J 0 bases short, with 11 bases between. The CDR3 is 13 amino acids. Germline V lookup: CDR1 SGDLS, CDR2 YYNGEE. The CDR3 spells CASSAGPSYEQYF. The CDR3 region has the DNA TGTGCCAGCTCGGCGGGACCCTCCTACGAGCAGTACTTC.

The chain combines TRBV29-1 with TRBJ1-2; D not resolved. Deletions cut 1 base from V and 3 bases from J, with 12 bases between. Germline CDR1 reads SQVTM; CDR2 reads ANQGSEA. The CDR3 is made up of 14 amino acids. The CDR3 region has the DNA TGCAGCGTTGAAGGGGAAGACGTAGACTATGGCTACACCTTC. It translates to CSVEGEDVDYGYTF.

This clone has only one observation. The chain recombines TRBV6-1 with TRBJ2-7; no firm D call. This CDR3 spans 14 amino acids. Germline CDR1 reads MNHNS; CDR2 reads SASEGT. The CDR3 reads CVSSDGKWGYEQYV. The CDR3, as DNA: TGTGTCAGCAGTGATGGAAAGTGGGGCTACGAGCAGTACGTC.

V and J are TRBV18 and TRBJ1-1, with D uncertain. The germline gives CDR1 KGHSH, CDR2 LQKENI. V lost 4 bases to trimming and J lost 3 bases, with 9 bases between them. The CDR3 has 13 amino acids. DNA of the CDR3: TGTGCCAGCTCACTGGCCCGGGACACTGAAGCTTTCTTT. Residues: CASSLARDTEAFF.

For this clone: At one boundary the junction diverges from the germline segment, which might be a read error. The rearrangement joins TRBV2 to TRBJ1-5; weak D call: TRBD1 (6 bases). The CDR3 loop spans 17 amino acids. CDR1 is SNHLY, CDR2 FYNNEI, per germline. The CDR3 coding sequence is TGTGCCAGCAGGGAAGGGCAGGGGAGGGTGAGCAATCAGCCCCAGCATTTT. This encodes CASREGQGRVSNQPQHF. Together with reference TRBV2 and TRBJ1-5, the CDR3 gives the full variable domain: EPEVTQTPSHQVTQMGQEVILRCVPISNHLYFYWYRQILGQKVEFLVSFYNNEISEKSEIFDDQFSVERPDGSNFTLKIRSTKLEDSAMYFCASREGQGRVSNQPQHFGDGTRLSIL.

The chain couples TRBV9 to TRBJ1-4; TRBD1 aligns across 8 bases. Germline V gene lookup returns CDR1 SGDLS and CDR2 YYNGEE. This CDR3 has 14 amino acids. The ends lost 3 bases at V and 10 bases at J; junction bases unmatched: 8. CDR3 DNA: TGTGCCAGCAGCGCCCAGGGGGCGCCTGGAAAACTGTTTTTT. It yields the protein CASSAQGAPGKLFF.